This T cell receptor beta chain came from a study of shared clonotypes between healthy human individuals. All participating donors were Caucasian adults from Nashville, Tennessee. Study observations and caveats: A reduction in generation probabilities was seen for non-shared clonotypes relative to those shared by all four donors.

V was clipped by 0 bases and J by 4 bases; unmatched bases: 6. From germline, CDR1 is GTSNPN and CDR2 SVGIG (reference sequence). The CDR3 runs 16 residues. Concerning this clone itself: What it recognizes is unknown.

Genomic DNA belonging to each subset was distributed in equal measure over several immunoSEQ plates. Replicate PCRs from sorted subsets contained about 200 ng DNA, which is 31,000 or so T cell genomes. Measured with immunoSEQ multiplex PCR; TCRdb has only the in-frame clones, and not every one. In the table there are 2 million to 2.5 million clones, under 97% of which are singletons. The TCR originated in a man aged 18 to 30 in good health. The rearrangement joins TRBV30 to TRBJ2-5, with 12 bases matching TRBD2. The sample consisted of naive CD4+ T cells sorted from blood. Subset: CD45RA+ positively selected. The CDR3 loop reads CAWSVSSGRVVETQYF. In DNA form, the CDR3 reads TGTGCCTGGAGTGTATCTAGCGGGAGGGTAGTAGAGACCCAGTACTTC.